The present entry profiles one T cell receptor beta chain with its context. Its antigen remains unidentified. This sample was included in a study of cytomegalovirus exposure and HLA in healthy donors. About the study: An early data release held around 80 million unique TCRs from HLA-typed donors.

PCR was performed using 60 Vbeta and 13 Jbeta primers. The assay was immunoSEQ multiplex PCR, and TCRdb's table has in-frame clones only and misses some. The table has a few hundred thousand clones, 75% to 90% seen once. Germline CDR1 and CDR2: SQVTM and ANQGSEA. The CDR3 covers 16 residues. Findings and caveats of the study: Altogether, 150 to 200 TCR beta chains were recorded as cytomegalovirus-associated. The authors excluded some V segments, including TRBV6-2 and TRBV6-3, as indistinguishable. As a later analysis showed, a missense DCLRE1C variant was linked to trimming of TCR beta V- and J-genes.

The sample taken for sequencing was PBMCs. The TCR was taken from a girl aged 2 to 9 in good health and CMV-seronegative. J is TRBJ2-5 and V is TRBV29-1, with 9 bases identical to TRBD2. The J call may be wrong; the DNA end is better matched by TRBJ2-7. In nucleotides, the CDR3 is TGCAGCGTTCTCTCCGCGGGGGGGGATAGTCCCTACGAGCAGTACTTC. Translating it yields CSVLSAGGDSPYEQYF.